These 13 T cell receptor beta chains share one sample of origin, sequenced in a study of T cells in women clearing cervical HPV infection. Sequencing used immunoSEQ multiplex PCR; TCRdb keeps in-frame clones, though not all of them. The table lists roughly 30,000 clones. The sample taken for sequencing was blood buffy coat. These TCRs come from a woman between 18 and 70 years old with a cervical HPV16 infection that either progressed to CIN3+ or cleared (not recorded which).

For this clone: The CDR3 end falls 3 residues outside the read, so it is completed with the germline J gene. The rearrangement links TRBV2 to TRBJ2-4; no firm D call. Germline V gene data show CDR1 as SNHLY and CDR2 as FYNNEI. The V end lost 4 bases, the J end lost 0 bases, and 4 bases lay between the germline ends. This CDR3 region has 13 residues. The DNA read from the CDR3 is TGTGCCAGCAGTGGTAGAGCCAAAAACATT. It yields the protein CASSGRAKNI. The CDR3 reads in full as CASSGRAKNIQYF. Supplemented by reference TRBV2 and TRBJ2-4, the full variable domain reads EPEVTQTPSHQVTQMGQEVILRCVPISNHLYFYWYRQILGQKVEFLVSFYNNEISEKSEIFDDQFSVERPDGSNFTLKIRSTKLEDSAMYFCASSGRAKNIQYFGAGTRLSVL.

On this clone itself: The read stops 3 residues short of the end of the CDR3; the missing end is completed from the germline J gene. The chain carries TRBV20-1 and TRBJ2-1; 8 bases agree with TRBD2. The CDR3 is 14 residues long. Germline-derived CDR1 and CDR2 are DFQATT and SNEGSKA (reference sequence). Trimming at V came to 3 bases and at J to 8 bases, leaving 9 bases not matched to a gene. The CDR3 reads CSASLGGGMDEQFF. The sequenced CDR3 bases are TGCAGTGCTAGTTTGGGCGGGGGGATGGATGAG.

About this clone: The read finishes 3 residues shy of the CDR3 end, and the germline J gene is used to complete it. V and J are TRBV20-1 and TRBJ2-1; TRBD2 agrees at 7 bases. The CDR3 totals 15 residues. Trimming removed 3 bases from V and 0 bases from J; junction bases left unmatched: 5. Germline loops: CDR1 DFQATT, CDR2 SNEGSKA (reference sequence). Partial CDR3 DNA: TGCAGTGCTAGGGACCTAGCGGACTCCTACAATGAG. Encoded protein: CSARDLADSYNE. Given in full, the CDR3 is CSARDLADSYNEQFF.

Comment on this clone: Sequencing ends 3 residues short of the CDR3 end; the germline J gene provides the rest. The chain recombines TRBV7-9 with TRBJ2-5, with 11 nucleotides matching TRBD2. The CDR3 has 15 residues. The germline gives CDR1 SEHNR, CDR2 FQNEAQ (reference sequence). Unmatched junction bases numbered 6, after V lost 5 bases and J lost 4 bases. The CDR3 sequence is CASSRGLAVGETQYF. The sequenced part of the CDR3 DNA is TGTGCCAGCAGCAGGGGACTAGCGGTGGGAGAGACC.

The covered CDR3 bases are TGTGCCAGCAGCTTAGCGTTTTTGGGACAGCAGCCCTACGAA. Amino acids: CASSLAFLGQQPYE. The full-length CDR3 reads as CASSLAFLGQQPYEYTF. The chain combines TRBV7-2 with TRBJ1-2, with 7 bases matching TRBD1. With the read ending 3 residues before the CDR3 end, the germline J gene is used to fill in that end. CDR3 length: 17 residues. Germline loops: CDR1 SGHTA, CDR2 FQGNSA.

Points on this clone: Sequencing ends 3 residues short of the CDR3 end; the germline J gene provides the rest. This chain connects TRBV5-1 to TRBJ2-2; TRBD1 agrees at 7 bases. V shed 5 bases and J 3 bases; nucleotides not matched to a gene: 7. The germline gives CDR1 SGHRS, CDR2 YFSETQ. This CDR3 has 15 amino acids. CDR3 sequence: CASRPDRHYTGELFF. The CDR3 bases that were read are TGCGCCAGCAGGCCGGACAGGCATTACACCGGGGAG.

With respect to this clone: The read falls 3 residues short of the CDR3 end, and the missing part is taken from the germline J gene. The gene calls are TRBV20-1 and TRBJ2-5, with TRBD2 matching over 9 bases. Trimming at V came to 0 bases and at J to 2 bases, leaving 4 bases not matched to a gene. Germline V gene sequence: CDR1 DFQATT, CDR2 SNEGSKA (reference sequence). The CDR3 totals 15 residues. Incomplete CDR3 DNA: TGCAGTGCTAGAGATCTGCGGGGGGGGCAAGAGACC. Translating gives CSARDLRGGQET. The entire CDR3 protein reads CSARDLRGGQETQYF.

Notes on this clone: The read comes to an end 3 residues before the CDR3 does, leaving the germline J gene to fill in the end. This chain links TRBV30 with TRBJ2-4; the match to TRBD1 covers 12 bases. The V gene's germline CDR1 is GTSNPN and CDR2 SVGIG (reference sequence). This CDR3 has 15 residues. This chain's CDR3 is CAYRLLGQGAHGQYF. The CDR3 bases that were read are TGTGCCTATCGTTTACTGGGACAGGGGGCGCATGGT.

Remarks on this clone: The read ends 3 residues shy of where the CDR3 ends; the end is completed using the germline J gene. This chain links TRBV19 with TRBJ1-5; a weak D match, TRBD1 (5 bases). V lost 5 bases and J 2 bases, leaving 13 bases between the germline ends. Germline lookup yields CDR1 LNHDA and CDR2 SQIVND (reference sequence). The CDR3 runs to 15 residues. The CDR3 loop reads CASSRGATGNQPQHF. CDR3 DNA (partial): TGTGCCAGTAGTCGCGGGGCGACGGGCAATCAGCCC.

About this clone itself: The read is 3 residues too short to cover the CDR3 end, so that end is filled in from the germline J gene. The chain uses TRBV19 and TRBJ1-4; TRBD1 aligns across 10 bases. Germline V CDR1 and CDR2: LNHDA, SQIVND (reference sequence). The CDR3 loop spans 18 amino acids. CDR3 DNA, as far as it was read: TGTGCCAGTAGTAACCGACAGGGGGCGCGATCTGGGGCCAACGTA. This sequence encodes CASSNRQGARSGANV. The entire CDR3 protein reads CASSNRQGARSGANVLFF.

About this clone itself: The read ends 3 residues shy of where the CDR3 ends; the end is completed using the germline J gene. The V call is TRBV5-6, the J call TRBJ2-7, with TRBD2 matching 10 bases. Germline trimming cut 3 bases from V and 6 bases from J; bases unmatched to any gene: 3. CDR1 and CDR2 from the germline V gene are SGHDT and YYEEEE. The CDR3 runs to 13 residues. The CDR3 is CASSSGLASEQYF. CDR3 DNA, as far as it was read: TGTGCCAGCAGCTCGGGACTAGCGAGCGAG.

In the case of this clone: The CDR3 end lies 3 residues beyond the end of the read and is filled in from the germline J gene. The chain combines TRBV7-2 with TRBJ2-1; TRBD2 might be the D (6 bases). Germline V CDR1 and CDR2: SGHTA, FQGNSA. The CDR3 covers 13 residues. V was clipped by 3 bases and J by 3 bases, with 6 bases between them. CDR3 DNA (partial): TGTGCCAGCAGCTTGACTAGCTACAATGAG. Amino acids: CASSLTSYNE. The whole CDR3 region reads CASSLTSYNEQFF.

The CDR3 region is CASVRGNTEAFF. The sequenced part of the CDR3 DNA is TGTGCCAGCGTCAGGGGGAACACTGAA. The chain joins TRBV5-5 to TRBJ1-1, with D perhaps matching TRBD1 (6 bases). The read comes to an end 3 residues before the CDR3 does, leaving the germline J gene to fill in the end. Per germline, CDR1 SGHKS and CDR2 YYEKEE (reference sequence). V shed 7 bases and J shed 1 base, with 8 bases lying between them. The CDR3 length is 12 residues.